Here is one T cell receptor beta chain with its context. The CDR3 length is 10 residues. The sample comes from a study of patients and donors after allogeneic stem cell transplantation. MiXCR was run by TCRdb on the RT-PCR reads, yielding one entry per CDR3 protein. This repertoire shows roughly 190,000 distinct CDR3 sequences, 41% found once; its top ten account for 33%. The specimen was blood, either unsorted or a sorted T cell fraction (not recorded which). This receptor was taken from a human donor who was either an allogeneic HSCT recipient or a stem cell or donor lymphocyte infusion donor (not recorded which). It is not recorded whose cells these are; they may come from a transplant donor. The J gene is TRBJ1-2, the V gene TRBV21-1. TRBV21-1 is termed a pseudogene. CDR3 protein: CASGGNGYTF. The CDR3 DNA reads as TGTGCCAGCGGTGGGAATGGCTACACCTTC.